These 21 T cell receptor beta chains were sequenced from one sample in a study of response to subunit inactivated influenza vaccine. TCRdb reprocessed the RT-PCR reads with MiXCR, giving one entry per CDR3 protein. This table holds roughly 500,000 distinct CDR3 sequences, approximately 24% found once. The same specimen was also included in a second study, on T cells expressing NK-cell markers. This second study says: UMIs accompanied the 5'RACE template switching by which TCR beta cDNA was made.

Sequenced material: CD4+ T cells sorted from PBMCs, taken roughly 12 days after vaccination. The source of these receptors is a man in his fifties or sixties who received an inactivated influenza vaccine.

There are a few counts of this clonotype. The CDR3 spells CASRGFGRTYNEQFF. The CDR3 nucleotides read TGTGCCAGCAGAGGATTCGGACGGACTTACAATGAGCAGTTCTTC. The chain has TRBV2 and TRBJ2-1; D might be TRBD2 (5 bases). The germline gives CDR1 SNHLY, CDR2 FYNNEI. The germline V and J ends were trimmed by 6 bases and 4 bases, with 16 bases remaining between them. The CDR3 runs 15 residues.

The V call is TRBV7-2, the J call TRBJ2-2, with D perhaps assigned TRBD1 or TRBD2 (6 bases each). V dropped 9 bases and J dropped 0 bases, with 11 bases sitting between them. The CDR3 extends over 14 amino acids. Per germline, CDR1 SGHTA and CDR2 FQGNSA. CDR3 nucleotides: TGTGCCAGTCGGGGGCAACCGAACACCGGGGAGCTGTTTTTT. Translation: CASRGQPNTGELFF.

This clonotype appeared once. At one boundary the junction diverges from the germline segment, which might be a read error. The genes are TRBV20-1 and TRBJ1-1; 10 nucleotides align to TRBD1. This CDR3 region has 16 residues. CDR1 is DFQATT and CDR2 is SNEGSKA in the germline V gene (reference sequence). CDR3 coding DNA: TGCTGTGCTAGAGACCGGGACAGGGGTTTGGGCACTGAAGCTTTCTTT. Its protein product is CCARDRDRGLGTEAFF.

The J gene is TRBJ2-5, the V gene TRBV20-1; D is unclear. The germline V gene encodes CDR1 DFQATT and CDR2 SNEGSKA (reference sequence). The CDR3 spans 15 residues. Between the trimmed V and J ends, which lost 5 bases and 2 bases, there was a span of 18 bases. The CDR3 here is CSAAGDLVFQETQYF. The DNA of the CDR3 is TGCAGTGCTGCTGGGGATCTAGTGTTTCAAGAGACCCAGTACTTC.

At least ten counts were recorded for this clonotype. The genes are TRBV6-2 or TRBV6-3 and TRBJ1-5, with D unclear. V was pared by 2 bases and J by 2 bases, with 7 bases between. This CDR3 contains 14 residues. CDR1 MNHEY and CDR2 SVGEGT come from the germline V gene. The CDR3 is CASSYEPRNQPQHF. CDR3 coding DNA: TGTGCCAGCAGTTACGAACCACGCAATCAGCCCCAGCATTTT.

The table lists this clonotype with a few counts. The chain carries TRBV27 and TRBJ2-7, with D unclear. The CDR3 sequence is 14 residues long. Trimming left V 5 bases short and J 0 bases short, with 11 bases between. Germline V gene lookup returns CDR1 MNHEY and CDR2 SMNVEV (reference sequence). The CDR3 sequence is CASSVSKNSYEQYF. The CDR3 nucleotides are TGTGCCAGCAGTGTCAGCAAAAACTCCTACGAGCAGTACTTC.

The rearrangement links TRBV12-3 or TRBV12-4 to TRBJ2-5, with D perhaps being TRBD1 or TRBD2 (5 bases each). The ends were cut back, 4 bases at V and 5 bases at J, with 8 bases in the middle. The CDR3 length is 12 residues. The DNA for the CDR3 is TGTGCCAGCAGTTGGGGGTGGGAGACCCAGTACTTC. The encoded protein is CASSWGWETQYF.

The chain uses TRBV10-3 and TRBJ2-1, with TRBD2 matching over 13 bases. Per germline, CDR1 ENHRY and CDR2 SYGVKD. With 6 bases clipped from V and 5 bases from J, the junction kept 4 bases outside the gene matches. This CDR3 is 15 amino acids long. CDR3 region: CAIRAGLAGNNEQFF. Written as DNA, the CDR3 is TGTGCCATCAGGGCGGGACTAGCGGGAAACAATGAGCAGTTCTTC.

This clonotype was observed a handful of times. The chain has TRBV3-1 and TRBJ1-1; D not certain. The ends were cut back, 1 base at V and 1 base at J, with 13 bases in the middle. The germline V gene encodes CDR1 LGHDT and CDR2 YNNKEL (reference sequence). There are 16 residues in the CDR3. CDR3 amino acids: CASSQVRLSANTEAFF. Written as DNA, the CDR3 is TGTGCCAGCAGCCAAGTCAGGCTGTCGGCGAACACTGAAGCTTTCTTT.

This clonotype was observed at least ten times. The V call is TRBV7-9, the J call TRBJ1-5; no firm D call. V was clipped by 5 bases and J by 6 bases, with 8 bases between them. The CDR3 runs to 12 residues. The germline V gene has CDR1 SEHNR and CDR2 FQNEAQ (reference sequence). Here the CDR3 DNA reads TGTGCCAGCAGCCTCGATCTTCAGCCCCAGCATTTT. As protein: CASSLDLQPQHF.

This clonotype was observed at least ten times. The rearrangement joins TRBV5-1 to TRBJ2-3, with TRBD2 matching 11 bases. CDR3 length: 16 residues. CDR1 is SGHRS, CDR2 YFSETQ, per germline. Losses at the gene ends were 7 bases for V and 2 bases for J; bases not matched to a gene: 9. In nucleotides, the CDR3 is TGCGCCAGCGGTTCGATAGCGGGGGGGAACACAGATACGCAGTATTTT. Its protein is CASGSIAGGNTDTQYF.

This clonotype was observed a few times. The J gene is TRBJ2-2, the V gene TRBV7-2; 7 bases agree with TRBD2. Germline V gene data show CDR1 as SGHTA and CDR2 as FQGNSA. The CDR3 runs 16 residues. Trimming cost V 2 bases and J 5 bases; bases outside gene matches: 8. The CDR3 nucleotides read TGTGCCAGCAGCTTAAACTCGGGAGGAATGACCGGGGAGCTGTTTTTT. Its translation: CASSLNSGGMTGELFF.

The chain employs TRBV6-5 and TRBJ2-3; D unclear. Between the trimmed V and J ends, which lost 4 bases and 6 bases, there was a span of 14 bases. The V gene's germline CDR1 is MNHEY and CDR2 SVGAGI. This CDR3 region has 14 residues. For the CDR3, the DNA is TGTGCCAGCAGTTCGCCCGGGCCGAGGGATACGCAGTATTTT. This sequence encodes CASSSPGPRDTQYF.

The table lists this clonotype with many counts. The CDR3 loop reads CAIGGQGSTGELFF. CDR3 in DNA: TGTGCCATAGGGGGACAGGGGTCCACCGGGGAGCTGTTTTTT. The rearrangement joins TRBV6-1 to TRBJ2-2, with 10 bases matching TRBD1. V was pared by 10 bases and J by 4 bases, with 6 bases of the junction left unmatched. In germline, CDR1 is MNHNS, CDR2 SASEGT. The CDR3 covers 14 residues.

J is TRBJ1-1 and V is TRBV2, with D unclear. From germline, CDR1 is SNHLY and CDR2 FYNNEI. The CDR3 runs to 14 residues. The ends were cut back, 6 bases at V and 2 bases at J, with 13 bases in the middle. Written as DNA, the CDR3 is TGTGCCAGCAGGAACCCTCCGAAAAACACTGAAGCTTTCTTT. Its protein is CASRNPPKNTEAFF. Variable domain in full (rest from reference TRBV2 and TRBJ1-1): EPEVTQTPSHQVTQMGQEVILRCVPISNHLYFYWYRQILGQKVEFLVSFYNNEISEKSEIFDDQFSVERPDGSNFTLKIRSTKLEDSAMYFCASRNPPKNTEAFFGQGTRLTVV.

This clonotype came up a few times. The genes are TRBV20-1 and TRBJ2-1; the D gene could be TRBD1 or TRBD2 (5 bases each). CDR3 length: 13 amino acids. Trimming shortened V by 3 bases and J by 5 bases, and 11 bases separated the two germline ends. CDR1 and CDR2 from the germline V gene are DFQATT and SNEGSKA (reference sequence). CDR3 sequence: CSASGTINNEQFF. The CDR3 DNA is TGCAGTGCTAGCGGGACCATTAACAATGAGCAGTTCTTC.

This clonotype was counted only a few times. J is TRBJ2-3 and V is TRBV6-2 or TRBV6-3, with D possibly TRBD1 on 5 matching bases. Trimming shortened V by 2 bases and J by 13 bases, and 13 bases separated the two germline ends. The CDR3 has 12 residues. Germline V gene sequence: CDR1 MNHEY, CDR2 SVGEGT. CDR3 sequence: CASSYASRVEYF. In DNA, the CDR3 is TGTGCCAGCAGTTACGCCTCCAGGGTGGAGTATTTT.

There are a few counts of this clonotype. The V and J genes are TRBV5-1 and TRBJ2-7; 10 bases map to TRBD1. Trimming at V came to 0 bases and at J to 6 bases, leaving 6 bases not matched to a gene. The CDR3 loop spans 15 amino acids. Per the germline V gene, CDR1 is SGHRS and CDR2 is YFSETQ. In nucleotides, the CDR3 is TGCGCCAGCAGCTTGGCCGGGACAGGGGAATCCGAGCAGTACTTC. Translation: CASSLAGTGESEQYF. Supplemented by reference TRBV5-1 and TRBJ2-7, the full variable domain reads KAGVTQTPRYLIKTRGQQVTLSCSPISGHRSVSWYQQTPGQGLQFLFEYFSETQRNKGNFPGRFSGRQFSNSRSEMNVSTLELGDSALYLCASSLAGTGESEQYFGPGTRLTVT.

Ten or more counts support this clonotype. The rearrangement joins TRBV12-3 or TRBV12-4 to TRBJ1-1; a weak D match, TRBD1 (6 bases). V lost 3 bases and J 5 bases, leaving 13 bases between the germline ends. The CDR3 contains 14 residues. CDR3 bases: TGTGCCAGCAGTTTTCAGGGGCGGGGAACTGAAGCTTTCTTT. It specifies CASSFQGRGTEAFF.

The rearrangement joins TRBV7-2 to TRBJ2-1, with no clear D. The CDR3 is made up of 15 amino acids. The germline CDR1 and CDR2 sequences are SGHTA and FQGNSA. Trimming removed 4 bases from V and 1 base from J, with 11 bases in between. The CDR3, as DNA: TGTGCCAGCAGCTGGAGCAGGAGTTCCTACAATGAGCAGTTCTTC. This translates into CASSWSRSSYNEQFF. The full variable domain, rest sourced from reference TRBV7-2 and TRBJ2-1, is GAGVSQSPSNKVTEKGKDVELRCDPISGHTALYWYRQSLGQGLEFLIYFQGNSAPDKSGLPSDRFSAERTGGSVSTLTIQRTQQEDSAVYLCASSWSRSSYNEQFFGPGTRLTVL.

As to this clonotype: One junction end disagrees with the germline gene, perhaps due to a read error. The chain combines TRBV24-1 with TRBJ2-2; a possible D gene is TRBD1 (5 bases). The germline gives CDR1 KGHDR, CDR2 SFDVKD. This CDR3 spans 16 amino acids. In nucleotides, the CDR3 is TGTGCCATCAGTGATTTGGCCCCTCACAGGTCCGGGGAGCTGTTTTTT. This encodes CAISDLAPHRSGELFF.